Presented here are 2 T cell receptor beta chains from one specimen sequenced in a study of PD-1 blockade in classical Hodgkin lymphoma. Each of the patients experienced relapse following autologous stem cell transplantation, and their brentuximab vedotin exposure differed. Libraries were prepared by immunoSEQ multiplex PCR; TCRdb keeps only in-frame clonotypes and omits some of them. The table has 50,000 to 75,000 clones, 88% seen once; the top ten hold around 5%. The sample was peripheral blood mononuclear cells (PBMCs), taken before the second cycle of nivolumab. These receptors were collected from a human donor with classical Hodgkin lymphoma.

The CDR3 bases are TGTGCTAGTGGTTTGGTGTACAGTCCAAATGAGCAGTTCTTC. Amino acid sequence: CASGLVYSPNEQFF. V and J are TRBV12-5 and TRBJ2-1; the D is unclear. V was cut by 0 bases and J by 7 bases, with 10 bases left in between. Germline loops: CDR1 LGHNT, CDR2 FRNRAP. The length of the CDR3 is 14 residues.

The gene calls are TRBV2 and TRBJ1-5; no definite D call. The germline gives CDR1 SNHLY, CDR2 FYNNEI. V shed 2 bases and J shed 2 bases, with 10 bases lying between them. The CDR3 length is 15 residues. CDR3 sequence (DNA): TGTGCCAGCAGTGAACAGTCAGTTGGCAATCAGCCCCAGCATTTT. Translating it yields CASSEQSVGNQPQHF.